The clone carrying this TCR beta chain was seen a few times. The sample belongs to a study of blood T cell repertoires in COVID-19. The overall study: From T cells, B-cell-depleted T cells, or PBMCs came the material, which was cDNA or gDNA.

Per the original data handling: Estimation of nucleated cell counts relied on the amplification of reference gene primers. Sequencing used immunoSEQ multiplex PCR; TCRdb keeps in-frame clones, though not all of them. That table is the source of V, J and clone size, and D and trimming were worked out from the DNA. Of hundreds of thousands of clones detected, roughly four fifths appear once; the ten largest clones hold under 15%. Germline V lookup: CDR1 LNHDA, CDR2 SQIVND (reference sequence). The CDR3 is 16 amino acids. The V segment lost 3 bases and the J segment 4 bases; nucleotides outside the gene matches: 11.

This TCR was sampled from a woman aged 60 to 75 with active or convalescent COVID-19. The chain couples TRBV19 to TRBJ1-2; TRBD1 matches 7 bases. The sample consisted of peripheral blood. In DNA form, the CDR3 reads TGTGCCAGTAGTATGTCGATATTACAGGGGACCTATGGCTACACCTTC. Translated: CASSMSILQGTYGYTF. Filled out from reference TRBV19 and TRBJ1-2, the complete variable domain reads DGGITQSPKYLFRKEGQNVTLSCEQNLNHDAMYWYRQDPGQGLRLIYYSQIVNDFQKGDIAEGYSVSREKKESFPLTVTSAQKNPTAFYLCASSMSILQGTYGYTFGSGTRLTVV.